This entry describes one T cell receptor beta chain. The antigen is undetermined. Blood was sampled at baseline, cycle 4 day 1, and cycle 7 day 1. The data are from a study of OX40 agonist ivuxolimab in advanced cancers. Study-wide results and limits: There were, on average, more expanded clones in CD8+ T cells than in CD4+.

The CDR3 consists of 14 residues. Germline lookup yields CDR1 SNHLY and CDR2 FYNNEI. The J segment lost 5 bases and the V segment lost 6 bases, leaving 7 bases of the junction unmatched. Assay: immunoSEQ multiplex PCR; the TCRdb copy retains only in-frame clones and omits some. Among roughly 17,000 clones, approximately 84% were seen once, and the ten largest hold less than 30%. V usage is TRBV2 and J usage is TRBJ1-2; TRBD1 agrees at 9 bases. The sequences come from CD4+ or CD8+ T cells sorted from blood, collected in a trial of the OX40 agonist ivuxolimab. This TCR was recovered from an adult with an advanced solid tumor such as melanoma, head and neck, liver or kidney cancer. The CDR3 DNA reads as TGTGCCAGCAGCTCCTACGGGACAGGGTATGGCTACACCTTC. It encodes CASSSYGTGYGYTF. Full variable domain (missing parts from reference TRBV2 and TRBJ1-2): EPEVTQTPSHQVTQMGQEVILRCVPISNHLYFYWYRQILGQKVEFLVSFYNNEISEKSEIFDDQFSVERPDGSNFTLKIRSTKLEDSAMYFCASSSYGTGYGYTFGSGTRLTVV.